This TCR beta chain is drawn from a study of T cells expressing NK-cell markers. Points from the study as a whole: Certain NKG2C+ T cell clones were expanded, and their HCMV specificity remained unclear.

This CDR3 region has 13 residues. Germline V gene data show CDR1 as LGHNA and CDR2 as YSLEER. As concerns this clonotype: Antigen: not known.

5'RACE template switching with UMIs generated TCR beta cDNA. One entry per CDR3 protein, without DNA, is what TCRdb gives after re-calling the 5' RACE reads. The table lists some 120,000 distinct CDR3 sequences. The sequencing sample was made of blood T cells: a sorted CD56 or NKG2C T cell subset, CD4+ or CD8+ T cells, or bulk PBMC T cells (not recorded which). The receptor comes from a woman aged 18 to 75 in good health. This chain connects TRBV4-3 to TRBJ2-7; TCRdb's assignment of TRBD2 cannot be checked, as there is no DNA. The CDR3 sequence is CASSQGAAEVDYF.